A selection of T cell receptor beta chains follows, all from one sample in a study of blood T cell repertoires in COVID-19. Some clones are missing from TCRdb's copy, which holds only in-frame ones; the method was immunoSEQ multiplex PCR. The sample contains around 270,000 clones, around 90% of which appear only once. Sequences were obtained from peripheral blood. Receptor source: a person under 35 with COVID-19, enrolled during active disease. The CDR3 runs from the conserved cysteine through the conserved F or W. D genes are given only for firm matches. Not every row has a clone size; where given, it reads once, few, many or a size class.

size: .; J: TRBJ1-3; D: .; V: TRBV29-1; CDR3: CSVPGSSGNTIYF
size: .; J: TRBJ1-6; D: .; V: TRBV25-1; CDR3: CASSGQSNSPLHF
size: few; J: TRBJ2-7; D: TRBD1; V: TRBV27; CDR3: CASSLSGQGTYEQYF
size: .; J: TRBJ1-2; D: .; V: TRBV4-2; CDR3: CASSPRSGLDGYTF
size: .; J: TRBJ2-7; D: TRBD1; V: TRBV6-1; CDR3: CASSEAAGQGSYEQYF
size: .; J: TRBJ1-1; D: TRBD1; V: TRBV5-6; CDR3: CASSFNRGTEAFF
size: .; J: TRBJ1-4; D: .; V: TRBV7-9; CDR3: CASSGMGLGANEKLFF
size: once; J: TRBJ2-7; D: TRBD1; V: TRBV18; CDR3: CASSPIRQGAGYEQYF
size: .; J: TRBJ2-5; D: .; V: TRBV3-1/TRBV3-2; CDR3: CASSQAETQYF
size: .; J: TRBJ2-7; D: .; V: TRBV21-1; CDR3: CASSSRPTGEQYF